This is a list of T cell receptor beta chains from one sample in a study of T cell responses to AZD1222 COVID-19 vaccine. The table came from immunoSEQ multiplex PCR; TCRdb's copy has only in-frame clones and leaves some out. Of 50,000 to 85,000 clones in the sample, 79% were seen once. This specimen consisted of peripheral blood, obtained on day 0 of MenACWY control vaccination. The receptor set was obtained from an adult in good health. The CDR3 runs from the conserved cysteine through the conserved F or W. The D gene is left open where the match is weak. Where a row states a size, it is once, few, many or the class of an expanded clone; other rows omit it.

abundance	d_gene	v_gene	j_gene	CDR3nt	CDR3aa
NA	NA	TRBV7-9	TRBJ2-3	TGTGCCAGCAGCTTAGGCACAGAGCAAGATACGCAGTATTTT	CASSLGTEQDTQYF
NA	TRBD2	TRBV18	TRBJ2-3	TGTGCCAGCTCAAACGGGGGGGCCGAGACAGATACGCAGTATTTT	CASSNGGAETDTQYF
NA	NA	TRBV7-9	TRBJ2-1	TGTGCCAGCAGCTTAGGTAGGACAGAACACAATGAGCAGTTCTTC	CASSLGRTEHNEQFF
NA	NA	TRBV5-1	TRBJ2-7	TGCGCCAGCAGCGATGGGACGGGAGACTACGAGCAGTACTTC	CASSDGTGDYEQYF
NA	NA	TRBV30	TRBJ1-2	TGTGCCTGGAGCGACGGAGCTAAGGATGGCTACACCTTC	CAWSDGAKDGYTF
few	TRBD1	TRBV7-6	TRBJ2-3	TGTGCCAGCAGCCCCCGAGACAGGGGTGGGGATACGCAGTATTTT	CASSPRDRGGDTQYF
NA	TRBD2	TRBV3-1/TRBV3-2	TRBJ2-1	TGTGCCAGCAGCCAAGCGGGGGGGCCTTACAATGAGCAGTTCTTC	CASSQAGGPYNEQFF
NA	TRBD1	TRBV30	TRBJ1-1	TGTGCCTGGAGAGTACGGGACAGGGATGATACTGAAGCTTTCTTT	CAWRVRDRDDTEAFF
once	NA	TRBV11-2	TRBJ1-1	TGTGCCAGCAGCCCCGGTGCAGGGGCGGGGAACACTGAAGCTTTCTTT	CASSPGAGAGNTEAFF
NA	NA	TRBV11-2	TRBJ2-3	TGTGCCAGCCGCACGAGGTTGGGGGGCACAGATACGCAGTATTTT	CASRTRLGGTDTQYF
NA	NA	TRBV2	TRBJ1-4	TGTGCCAGCAGCCGGGAGACTAATGAAAAACTGTTTTTT	CASSRETNEKLFF
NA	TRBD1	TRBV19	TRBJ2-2	TGTGCCAGTAGTATCTCTGCGACAGGGGGCACCGGGGAGCTGTTTTTT	CASSISATGGTGELFF
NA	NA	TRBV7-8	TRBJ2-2	TGTGCCAGCAGCGTTCGACAGGGACTGGGAAGGACCGGGGAGCTGTTTTTT	CASSVRQGLGRTGELFF
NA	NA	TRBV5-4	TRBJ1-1	TGTGCCAGCCAGATCCAGGGCCCTAGGGACACTGAAGCTTTCTTT	CASQIQGPRDTEAFF
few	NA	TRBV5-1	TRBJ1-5	TGCGCCAGCAGCTTGGGCCCGGGGACATCTCAGCCCCAGCATTTT	CASSLGPGTSQPQHF
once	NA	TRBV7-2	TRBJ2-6	TGTGCCAGCAGCTTTTATATACCAGGGGCTTCTGGGGCCAACGTCCTGACTTTC	CASSFYIPGASGANVLTF
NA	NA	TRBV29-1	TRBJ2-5	TGCAGCGGGACGGAAGAGACCCAGTACTTC	CSGTEETQYF
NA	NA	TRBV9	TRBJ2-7	TGTGCCAGCAGCAAAACGGGACAAGTAAAAAGCGAGCAGTACTTC	CASSKTGQVKSEQYF
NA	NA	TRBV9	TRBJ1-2	TGTGCCGAAGGGTTCTACTACACCTTC	CAEGFYYTF
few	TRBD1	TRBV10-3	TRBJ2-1	TGTGCCATCAGTGACCCGGGACAGGCCCCTTACAATGAGCAGTTCTTC	CAISDPGQAPYNEQFF
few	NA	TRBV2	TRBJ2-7	TGTGCCAGCAGTGAATTAAGTCCATTCGGCGAGCAGTACTTC	CASSELSPFGEQYF
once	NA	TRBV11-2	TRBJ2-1	TGTGCCAGCAGCTTAGATCGGGGCAGGGCGAGTGAGCAGTTCTTC	CASSLDRGRASEQFF
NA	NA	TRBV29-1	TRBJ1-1	TGCAGCGTTGTAGCCTCGGACAGACGGCGGACTGAAGCTTTCTTT	CSVVASDRRRTEAFF
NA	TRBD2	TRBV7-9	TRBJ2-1	TGTGCCAGCAGCTTAGAGGTTGTTCCGGGGGGGAATGAGCAGTTCTTC	CASSLEVVPGGNEQFF
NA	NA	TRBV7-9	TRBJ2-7	TGTGCCAGCAGGGATGGGGTTCTCGAGCAGTACTTC	CASRDGVLEQYF
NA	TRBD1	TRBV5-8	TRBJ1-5	TGTGCCAGCAGCCTATCAGGGGGCGTGAGGCAGCCCCAGCATTTT	CASSLSGGVRQPQHF
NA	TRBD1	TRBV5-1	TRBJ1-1	TGCGCCAGCAGCTCGAAACTTGGGACAGGGATTGAAGCTTTCTTT	CASSSKLGTGIEAFF
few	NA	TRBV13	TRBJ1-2	TGTGCCAGCAGCTTAGCACAGGGTGACTATGGCTACACCTTC	CASSLAQGDYGYTF
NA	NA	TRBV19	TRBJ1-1	TGTGCCAGTAGTCTACCAGGTTTCACTGAAGCTTTCTTT	CASSLPGFTEAFF
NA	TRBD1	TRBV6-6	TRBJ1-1	TGTGCCAGCAGTTACGAGGGACAGGGGTGGAGTGAAGCTTTCTTT	CASSYEGQGWSEAFF
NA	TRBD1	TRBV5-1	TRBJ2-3	TGCGCCAGCAGCTTGGCCCAGGGGGCAGATACGCAGTATTTT	CASSLAQGADTQYF
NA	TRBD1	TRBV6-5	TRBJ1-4	TGTGCCAGCAGTTTTAGGGGGCTTGGTAATGAAAAACTGTTTTTT	CASSFRGLGNEKLFF
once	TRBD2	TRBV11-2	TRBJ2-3	TGTGCCAGCAGCCCCACCGGGACTAGTTCAGATACGCAGTATTTT	CASSPTGTSSDTQYF
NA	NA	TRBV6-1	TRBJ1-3	TGTGCCAGCAGTGAGATAGCAGGGAACTCTGGAAACACCATATATTTT	CASSEIAGNSGNTIYF
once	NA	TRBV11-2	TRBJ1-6	TGTGCCAGCAGCGTCCAGGGTTTTGGTAATTCACCCCTCCACTTT	CASSVQGFGNSPLHF
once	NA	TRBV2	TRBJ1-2	TGTGCCAGCAGTTCCGCAGGAACCTATGGCTACACCTTC	CASSSAGTYGYTF
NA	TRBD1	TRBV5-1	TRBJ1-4	TGCGCCAGCAGTCCCTCCGGGACAGGGGATGAAAAACTGTTTTTT	CASSPSGTGDEKLFF
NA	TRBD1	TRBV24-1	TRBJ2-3	TGTGCCACCAGTGACTCTGACAGGGGCGGCACAGATACGCAGTATTTT	CATSDSDRGGTDTQYF